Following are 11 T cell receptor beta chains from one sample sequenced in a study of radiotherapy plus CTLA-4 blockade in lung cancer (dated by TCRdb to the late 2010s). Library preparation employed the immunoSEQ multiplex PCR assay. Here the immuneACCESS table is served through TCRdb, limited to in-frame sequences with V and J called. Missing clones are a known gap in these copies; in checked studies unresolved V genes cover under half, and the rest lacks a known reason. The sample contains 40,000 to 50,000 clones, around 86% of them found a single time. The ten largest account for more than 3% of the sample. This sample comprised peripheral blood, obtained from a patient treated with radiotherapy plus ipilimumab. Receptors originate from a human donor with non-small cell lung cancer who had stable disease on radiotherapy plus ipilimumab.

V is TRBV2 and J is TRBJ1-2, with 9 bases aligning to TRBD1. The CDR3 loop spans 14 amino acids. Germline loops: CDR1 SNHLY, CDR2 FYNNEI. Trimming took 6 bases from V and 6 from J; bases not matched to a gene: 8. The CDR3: CASSARDRVHGYTF. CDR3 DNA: TGTGCCAGCAGCGCTCGGGACAGGGTACATGGCTACACCTTC. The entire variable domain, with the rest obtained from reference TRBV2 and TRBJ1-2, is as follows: EPEVTQTPSHQVTQMGQEVILRCVPISNHLYFYWYRQILGQKVEFLVSFYNNEISEKSEIFDDQFSVERPDGSNFTLKIRSTKLEDSAMYFCASSARDRVHGYTFGSGTRLTVV.

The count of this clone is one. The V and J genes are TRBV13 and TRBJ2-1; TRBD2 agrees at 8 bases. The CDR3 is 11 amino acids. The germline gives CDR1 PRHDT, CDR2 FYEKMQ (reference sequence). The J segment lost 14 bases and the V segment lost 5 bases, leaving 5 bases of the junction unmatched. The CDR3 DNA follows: TGTGCCAGCAGCGCAGCGGGAGTAAAGTTCTTC. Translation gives CASSAAGVKFF.

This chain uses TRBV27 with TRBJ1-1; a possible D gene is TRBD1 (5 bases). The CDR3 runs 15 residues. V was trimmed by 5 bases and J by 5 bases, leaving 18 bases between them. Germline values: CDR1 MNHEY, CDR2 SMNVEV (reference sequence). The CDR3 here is CASSKPGGSGTEAFF. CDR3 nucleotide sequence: TGTGCCAGCAGTAAACCCGGGGGTTCGGGTACTGAAGCTTTCTTT.

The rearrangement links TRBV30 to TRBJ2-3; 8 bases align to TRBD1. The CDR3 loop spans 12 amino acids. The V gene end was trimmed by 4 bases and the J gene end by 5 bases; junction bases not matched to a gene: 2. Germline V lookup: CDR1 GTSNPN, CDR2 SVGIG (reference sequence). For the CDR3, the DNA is TGTGCCTGGACAGGGGGCATAGATACGCAGTATTTT. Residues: CAWTGGIDTQYF. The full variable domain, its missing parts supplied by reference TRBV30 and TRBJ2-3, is SQTIHQWPATLVQPVGSPLSLECTVEGTSNPNLYWYRQAAGRGLQLLFYSVGIGQISSEVPQNLSASRPQDRQFILSSKKLLLSDSGFYLCAWTGGIDTQYFGPGTRLTVL.

The DNA of the CDR3 is TGTGCCAGCAATCCGGGACTAGTTTCCTACGAGCAGTACTTC. As protein: CASNPGLVSYEQYF. The rearrangement links TRBV6-1 to TRBJ2-7; 8 bases line up with TRBD2. With V trimmed by 7 bases and J by 1 base, 6 bases remained unmatched. The CDR3 has 14 residues. Germline CDR1 is MNHNS and CDR2 is SASEGT.

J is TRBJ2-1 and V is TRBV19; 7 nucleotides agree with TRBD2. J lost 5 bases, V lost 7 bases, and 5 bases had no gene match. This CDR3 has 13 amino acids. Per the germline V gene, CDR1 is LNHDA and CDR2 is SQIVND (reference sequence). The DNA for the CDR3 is TGTGCCAGTATGGAGGGAGGGGACAATGAGCAGTTCTTC. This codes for CASMEGGDNEQFF.

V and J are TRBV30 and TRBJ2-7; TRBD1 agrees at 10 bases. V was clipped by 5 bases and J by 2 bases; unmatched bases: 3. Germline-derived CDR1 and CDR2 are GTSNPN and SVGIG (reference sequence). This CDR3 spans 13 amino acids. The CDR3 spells CAWGTGATYEQYF. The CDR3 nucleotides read TGTGCCTGGGGGACAGGGGCCACCTACGAGCAGTACTTC.

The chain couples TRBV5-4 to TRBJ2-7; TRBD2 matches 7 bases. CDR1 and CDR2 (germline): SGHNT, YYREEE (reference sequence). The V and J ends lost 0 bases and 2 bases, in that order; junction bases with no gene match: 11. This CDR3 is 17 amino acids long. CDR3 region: CASSLGGFAGVAYEQYF. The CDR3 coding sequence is TGTGCCAGCAGCTTGGGGGGTTTCGCGGGAGTTGCCTACGAGCAGTACTTC.

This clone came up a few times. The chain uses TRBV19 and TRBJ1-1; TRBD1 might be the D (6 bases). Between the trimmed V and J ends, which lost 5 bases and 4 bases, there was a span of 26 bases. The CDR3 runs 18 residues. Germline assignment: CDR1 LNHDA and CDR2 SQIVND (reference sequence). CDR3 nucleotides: TGTGCCAGTAGTCTCTCGGGGCAGGGGTTCACAATAGCCACTGAAGCTTTCTTT. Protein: CASSLSGQGFTIATEAFF.

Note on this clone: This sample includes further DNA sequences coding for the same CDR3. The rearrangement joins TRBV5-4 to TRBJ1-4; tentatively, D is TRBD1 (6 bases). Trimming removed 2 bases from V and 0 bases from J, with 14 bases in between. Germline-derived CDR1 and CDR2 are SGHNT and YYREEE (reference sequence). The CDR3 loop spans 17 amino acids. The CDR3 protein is CASSFRGHVATNEKLFF. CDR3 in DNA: TGTGCCAGCAGCTTCAGGGGACATGTTGCAACTAATGAAAAACTGTTTTTT.

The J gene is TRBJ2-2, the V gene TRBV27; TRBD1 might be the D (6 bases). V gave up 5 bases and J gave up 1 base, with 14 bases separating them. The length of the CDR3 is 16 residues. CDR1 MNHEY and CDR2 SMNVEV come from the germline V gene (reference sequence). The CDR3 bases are TGTGCCAGCAGTCTCGCAGGGGCTAGGAACACCGGGGAGCTGTTTTTT. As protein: CASSLAGARNTGELFF.